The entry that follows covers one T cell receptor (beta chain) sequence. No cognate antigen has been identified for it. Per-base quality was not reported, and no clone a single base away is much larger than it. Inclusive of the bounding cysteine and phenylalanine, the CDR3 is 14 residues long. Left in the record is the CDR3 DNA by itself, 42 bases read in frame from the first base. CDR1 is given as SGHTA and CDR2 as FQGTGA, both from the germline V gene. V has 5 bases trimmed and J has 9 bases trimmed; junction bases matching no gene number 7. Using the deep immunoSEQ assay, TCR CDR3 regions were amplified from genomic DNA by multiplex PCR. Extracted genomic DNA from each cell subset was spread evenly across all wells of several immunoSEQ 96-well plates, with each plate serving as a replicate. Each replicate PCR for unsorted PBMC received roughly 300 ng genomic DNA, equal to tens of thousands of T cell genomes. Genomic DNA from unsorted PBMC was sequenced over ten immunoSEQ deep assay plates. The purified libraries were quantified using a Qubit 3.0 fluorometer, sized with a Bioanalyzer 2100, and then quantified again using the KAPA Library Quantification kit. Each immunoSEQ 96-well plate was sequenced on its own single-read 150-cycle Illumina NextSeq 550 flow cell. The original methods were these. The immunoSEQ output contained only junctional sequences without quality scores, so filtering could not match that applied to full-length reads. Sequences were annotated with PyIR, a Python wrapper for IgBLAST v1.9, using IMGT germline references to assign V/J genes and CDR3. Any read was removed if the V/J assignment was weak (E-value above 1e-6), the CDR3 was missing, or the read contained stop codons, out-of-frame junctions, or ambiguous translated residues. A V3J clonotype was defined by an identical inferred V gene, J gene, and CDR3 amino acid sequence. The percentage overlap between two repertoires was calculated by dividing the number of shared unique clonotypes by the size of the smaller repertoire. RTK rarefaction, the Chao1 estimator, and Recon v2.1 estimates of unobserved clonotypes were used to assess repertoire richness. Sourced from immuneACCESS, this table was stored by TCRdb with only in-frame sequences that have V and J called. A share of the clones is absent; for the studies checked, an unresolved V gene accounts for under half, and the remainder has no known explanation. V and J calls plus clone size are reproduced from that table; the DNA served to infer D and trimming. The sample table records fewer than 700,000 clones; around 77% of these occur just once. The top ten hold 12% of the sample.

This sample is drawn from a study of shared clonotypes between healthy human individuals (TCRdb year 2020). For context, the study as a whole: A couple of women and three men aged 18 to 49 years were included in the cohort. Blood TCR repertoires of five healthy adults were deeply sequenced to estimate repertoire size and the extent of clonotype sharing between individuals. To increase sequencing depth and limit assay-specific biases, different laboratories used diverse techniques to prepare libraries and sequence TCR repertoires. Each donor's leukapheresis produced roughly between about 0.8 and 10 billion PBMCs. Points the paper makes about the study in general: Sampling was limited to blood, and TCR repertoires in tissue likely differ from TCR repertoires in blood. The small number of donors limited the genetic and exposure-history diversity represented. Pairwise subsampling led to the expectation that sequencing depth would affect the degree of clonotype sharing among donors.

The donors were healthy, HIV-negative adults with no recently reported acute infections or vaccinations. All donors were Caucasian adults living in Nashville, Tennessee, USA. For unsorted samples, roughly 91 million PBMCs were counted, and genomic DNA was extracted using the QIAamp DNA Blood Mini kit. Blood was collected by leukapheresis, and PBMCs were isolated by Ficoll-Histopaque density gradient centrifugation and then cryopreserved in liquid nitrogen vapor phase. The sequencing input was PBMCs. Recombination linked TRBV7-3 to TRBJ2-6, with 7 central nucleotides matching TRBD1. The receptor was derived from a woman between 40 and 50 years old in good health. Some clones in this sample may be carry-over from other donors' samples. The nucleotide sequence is TGTGCCAGCAGCGCCCAGACAGGGTACAACGTCCTGACTTTC. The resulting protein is CASSAQTGYNVLTF.